Following are 8 T cell receptor beta chains from one sample sequenced in a study of T cell repertoires in cytomegalovirus infection. TCRdb independently ran MiXCR on the reads; one entry per CDR3 protein. The data show some 920,000 distinct CDR3 sequences, around 32% seen once. Antigens for these TCRs are unknown. Sample: cultured CD8+ T cells from PBMCs, taken from culture after CMV antigen stimulation. The receptors derive from a human donor in good health (CMV status not recorded). Some clones in this sample may be carry-over from other donors' samples.

The gene calls are TRBV11-2 and TRBJ1-5; 9 nucleotides agree with TRBD1. J was trimmed by 7 bases and V by 4 bases; bases with no gene match: 5. This CDR3 has 14 residues. CDR1 is SGHAT, CDR2 FQNNGV, per germline. DNA for the CDR3: TGTGCCAGCAGCTCTTACAGGGGGCAACAGCCCCAGCATTTT. Encoded protein: CASSSYRGQQPQHF.

The CDR3 coding sequence is TGTGCCAGCAGTTTTCAAAGCACTGAAGCTTTCTTT. This gives the protein CASSFQSTEAFF. This chain connects TRBV6-6 to TRBJ1-1, with unresolved D. CDR1 and CDR2 from the germline V gene are MNHNY and SVGAGI (reference sequence). Trimming took off 4 bases at V and 4 bases at J, with 7 bases between the two ends. The CDR3 loop spans 12 amino acids.

This clonotype has a handful of counts. The chain couples TRBV4-1 to TRBJ2-7, with D possibly called TRBD1 or TRBD2 (5 bases each). This CDR3 is 14 amino acids long. CDR1 MGHRA and CDR2 YSYEKL come from the germline V gene. V was trimmed by 7 bases and J by 5 bases, leaving 18 bases between them. CDR3 coding DNA: TGCGCCAGCACCGATTCGAGCCGGGGCAACGAGCAGTACTTC. This gives the protein CASTDSSRGNEQYF.

This clonotype showed up many times. This chain uses TRBV7-6 with TRBJ2-5, with 7 bases matching TRBD2. The CDR3 covers 15 residues. Per germline, CDR1 SGHVS and CDR2 FNYEAQ. V lost 4 bases and J lost 5; bases outside the gene matches: 10. The DNA for the CDR3 is TGTGCCAGCAGCTCTGGGGGGGTAGCGAAGGAGACCCAGTACTTC. Protein product: CASSSGGVAKETQYF. Full variable domain (rest looked up from reference TRBV7-6 and TRBJ2-5): GAGVSQSPRYKVTKRGQDVALRCDPISGHVSLYWYRQALGQGPEFLTYFNYEAQQDKSGLPNDRFSAERPEGSISTLTIQRTEQRDSAMYRCASSSGGVAKETQYFGPGTRLLVL.

The CDR3 region is CSARGAGADTQYF. In nucleotides, the CDR3 is TGCAGTGCTAGGGGGGCAGGAGCAGATACGCAGTATTTT. The genes are TRBV20-1 and TRBJ2-3, with D maybe TRBD1 (6 bases). V was cut by 3 bases and J by 4 bases, with 11 bases left in between. Germline V lookup: CDR1 DFQATT, CDR2 SNEGSKA (reference sequence). The length of the CDR3 is 13 residues.

This clonotype was found many times. The DNA of the CDR3 is TGTGCCAGCAGCTTAGTCCGGGACATCCCGAATGAGCAGTTCTTC. This sequence encodes CASSLVRDIPNEQFF. This chain uses TRBV7-2 with TRBJ2-1; TRBD1 might be the D (6 bases). Germline V gene sequence: CDR1 SGHTA, CDR2 FQGNSA. V was shortened by 1 base and J by 7 bases, with 14 bases between the two germline ends. This CDR3 has 15 residues.

Concerning this clonotype itself: This may come from a read error, since a much larger clone is one base off. The chain is built from TRBV7-6 and TRBJ2-2; D possibly matches TRBD1 or TRBD2 (5 bases each). Germline loops: CDR1 SGHVS, CDR2 FNYEAQ. CDR3 length equals 15 residues. The CDR3 loop is CASSLRGTAAGELLF. As DNA, the CDR3 is TGTGCCAGCAGCCTAAGAGGGACCGCTGCCGGGGAGCTGCTTTTT.

In its sample, this clonotype was seen a few times. V is TRBV28 and J is TRBJ1-2, with D maybe TRBD1 (6 bases). Trimming shortened V by 4 bases and J by 8 bases, and 14 bases separated the two germline ends. Germline V CDR1 and CDR2: MDHEN, SYDVKM. The CDR3 sequence is 13 residues long. The chain's CDR3 is CASSSLGGQGYTF. CDR3 sequence (DNA): TGTGCCAGCAGTTCCCTAGGCGGACAGGGCTACACCTTC.